This entry lists 3 T cell receptor beta chains sequenced from one sample in a study of T cell clusters in autoimmune cytopenias. One tube held mixed TRB-A and TRB-B primer pools for touch-down PCR. TCRdb reanalyzed the multiplex PCR reads, giving one entry per CDR3 protein sequence and no DNA. The repertoire table contains some 7,600 distinct CDR3 sequences. TRB amplification used around 260 ng of peripheral blood genomic DNA. What was sequenced was peripheral blood. The source is a human donor with an autoimmune cytopenia or autoimmune hepatitis (not recorded which).

This rearrangement joins TRBV24-1 to TRBJ2-1; TCRdb's assignment of TRBD2 cannot be checked, as there is no DNA. CDR1 is KGHDR and CDR2 is SFDVKD in the germline V gene. CDR3 size: 16 residues. Here the CDR3 reads CATSDAVAGGLNEQFF.

This clonotype is deemed medium-sized by its frequency. This chain links TRBV12-3 or TRBV12-4 with TRBJ2-2; TCRdb names TRBD1, which stays unverified in the absence of DNA. This CDR3 region has 14 residues. This CDR3 reads CASNRNRATGELFF.

Judged by frequency, this clonotype is medium-sized (0.01 to 0.1%). The CDR3 protein is CACRALVDGYTF. The rearrangement uses TRBV30 and TRBJ1-2. The CDR3 sequence is 12 residues long. Germline values: CDR1 GTSNPN, CDR2 SVGIG (reference sequence).